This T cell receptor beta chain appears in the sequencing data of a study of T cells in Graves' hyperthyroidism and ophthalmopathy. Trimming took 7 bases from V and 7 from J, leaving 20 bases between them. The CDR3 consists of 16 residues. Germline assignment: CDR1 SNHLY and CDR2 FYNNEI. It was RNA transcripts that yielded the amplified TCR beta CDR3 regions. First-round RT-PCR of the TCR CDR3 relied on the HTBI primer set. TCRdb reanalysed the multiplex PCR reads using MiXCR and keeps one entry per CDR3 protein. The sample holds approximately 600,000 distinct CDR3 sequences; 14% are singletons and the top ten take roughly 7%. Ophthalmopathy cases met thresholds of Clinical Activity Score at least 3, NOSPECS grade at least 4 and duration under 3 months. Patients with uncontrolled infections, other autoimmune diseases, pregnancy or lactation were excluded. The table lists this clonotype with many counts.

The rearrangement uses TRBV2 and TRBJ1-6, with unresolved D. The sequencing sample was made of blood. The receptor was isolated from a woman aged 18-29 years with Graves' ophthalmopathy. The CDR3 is CASKRDAGLMNSPLHF. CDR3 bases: TGTGCCAGCAAGAGGGATGCCGGCCTAATGAATTCACCCCTCCACTTT.